A single sample gave rise to the 20 T cell receptor beta chains below, sequenced in a study of cytomegalovirus exposure and HLA in healthy donors. In the PCR, 60 Vbeta and 13 Jbeta primers were used. Sequencing used immunoSEQ multiplex PCR; TCRdb keeps in-frame clones, though not all of them. This table has around 280,000 clones, around nine tenths appearing once. The sequencing input was PBMCs. The receptor set was obtained from a woman aged 18 to 35 in good health and CMV-seronegative.

This chain joins TRBV20-1 and TRBJ2-7; D perhaps matches TRBD2 (5 bases). Germline V CDR1 and CDR2: DFQATT, SNEGSKA (reference sequence). The V and J ends lost 4 bases and 8 bases respectively, with 9 bases between them. This CDR3 is 10 amino acids long. Written as DNA, the CDR3 is TGCAGTGCTATTGAGGGAAAGCAGTACTTC. Amino acid sequence: CSAIEGKQYF.

The rearrangement uses TRBV29-1 and TRBJ2-7; 8 positions agree with TRBD2. CDR3 length equals 13 residues. Per germline, CDR1 SQVTM and CDR2 ANQGSEA. J lost 7 bases, V lost 3 bases, and 8 bases had no gene match. CDR3: CSVETGGGKEQYF. In DNA form, the CDR3 reads TGCAGCGTTGAGACAGGCGGGGGGAAGGAGCAGTACTTC.

The chain uses TRBV2 and TRBJ2-1; tentatively, D is TRBD2 (6 bases). The germline gives CDR1 SNHLY, CDR2 FYNNEI. The CDR3 is 12 amino acids. Trimming cost V 8 bases and J 8 bases, with 13 bases left between them. The CDR3 DNA follows: TGTGCCAGCGGGGAGGTGGGCTATGAGCAGTTCTTC. Translated: CASGEVGYEQFF. Looking up the rest from reference TRBV2 and TRBJ2-1 gives the full variable domain: EPEVTQTPSHQVTQMGQEVILRCVPISNHLYFYWYRQILGQKVEFLVSFYNNEISEKSEIFDDQFSVERPDGSNFTLKIRSTKLEDSAMYFCASGEVGYEQFFGPGTRLTVL.

As regards this clone: Other DNA sequences from this sample encode an identical CDR3 as well. The V gene is TRBV6-5, the J gene TRBJ2-3, with D possibly being TRBD2 (5 bases). Germline-derived CDR1 and CDR2 are MNHEY and SVGAGI. The CDR3 length is 14 residues. Between the trimmed V and J ends, which lost 0 bases and 1 base, there was a span of 5 bases. The CDR3 spells CASSYSGGTDTQYF. The CDR3 nucleotides read TGTGCCAGCAGTTACTCCGGGGGCACAGATACGCAGTATTTT.

The genes are TRBV7-7 and TRBJ2-2, with a possible D match to TRBD1 (5 bases). V lost 8 bases and J lost 6, with 10 bases in between. The CDR3 is 12 residues long. In germline, CDR1 is SSHAT, CDR2 FNYEAQ (reference sequence). DNA for the CDR3: TGTGCCAGCGGGGCAGTCTCCGGGGAGCTGTTTTTT. Amino acids: CASGAVSGELFF.

The chain employs TRBV18 and TRBJ2-7; TRBD1 agrees at 12 bases. Germline loops: CDR1 KGHSH, CDR2 LQKENI. Unmatched junction bases numbered 4, after V lost 4 bases and J lost 3 bases. The CDR3 is 15 residues long. CDR3 residues: CASSRGQGAFYEQYF. In DNA, the CDR3 is TGTGCCAGCTCACGGGGACAGGGGGCCTTCTACGAGCAGTACTTC.

The chain has TRBV18 and TRBJ2-1; 9 nucleotides match TRBD1. Germline lookup yields CDR1 KGHSH and CDR2 LQKENI. V shed 1 base, J shed 9 bases, and the junction held 4 bases outside the gene matches. This CDR3 has 14 residues. As DNA, the CDR3 is TGTGCCAGCTCACCACGGACAGGGGAGGGTGAGCAGTTCTTC. This translates into CASSPRTGEGEQFF.

The chain couples TRBV21-1 to TRBJ1-4; TRBD1 is taken as the D call from the table, unchecked against the DNA. TRBV21-1 is flagged as a pseudogene. This CDR3 is 19 amino acids long. The CDR3 is CASSKAQARGPPANEKLFF. In DNA, the CDR3 is TGTGCCAGCAGCAAGGCCCAAGCAAGGGGGCCCCCGGCTAATGAAAAACTGTTTTTT.

This chain links TRBV5-1 with TRBJ2-7, with 8 bases matching TRBD2. The CDR3 totals 16 residues. Trimming at V came to 5 bases and at J to 0 bases, leaving 10 bases not matched to a gene. Germline CDR1 reads SGHRS; CDR2 reads YFSETQ. In DNA, the CDR3 is TGCGCCAGCAGACTCTTAGCGGGGACGAGCTCCTACGAGCAGTACTTC. Its translation: CASRLLAGTSSYEQYF.

This clone was seen a single time. This rearrangement joins TRBV19 to TRBJ2-7; 7 bases are a match to TRBD1. Germline V lookup: CDR1 LNHDA, CDR2 SQIVND (reference sequence). The trim removed 6 bases at V and 4 bases at J, leaving 12 bases unmatched. This CDR3 has 15 amino acids. The CDR3, as DNA: TGTGCCAGTAGCGTGGACAGGCGAACCCTTTACGAGCAGTACTTC. It is translated as CASSVDRRTLYEQYF.

With respect to this clone: Other nucleotide sequences in the sample specify the same CDR3. This sequence joins TRBV14 and TRBJ1-3; D is possibly TRBD1 (5 bases). The germline V gene encodes CDR1 SGHDN and CDR2 FVKESK. Trimming left V 1 base short and J 1 base short, with 8 bases between. The CDR3 is made up of 15 amino acids. The CDR3: CASSQVGGSGNTIYF. CDR3 coding DNA: TGTGCCAGCAGCCAAGTCGGGGGGTCTGGAAACACCATATATTTT.

This sequence joins TRBV9 and TRBJ2-3; weak D call: TRBD2 (6 bases). Trimming removed 0 bases from V and 2 bases from J, with 13 bases in between. From germline, CDR1 is SGDLS and CDR2 YYNGEE. The CDR3 sequence is 16 residues long. CDR3 nucleotides: TGTGCCAGCAGCGTAGCGGGGGATGCGGACACAGATACGCAGTATTTT. It translates to CASSVAGDADTDTQYF.

This chain connects TRBV7-6 to TRBJ1-1; D is possibly TRBD1 (5 bases). This CDR3 contains 18 residues. Germline CDR1 reads SGHVS; CDR2 reads FNYEAQ. The germline V and J ends were trimmed by 2 bases and 3 bases, with 22 bases remaining between them. The CDR3 region has the DNA TGTGCCAGCAGCTTATTGCCGGGCGGGGCGGCAGCGGACACTGAAGCTTTCTTT. Protein product: CASSLLPGGAAADTEAFF.

The chain is built from TRBV9 and TRBJ1-2, with TRBD1 matching 7 bases. There are 15 residues in the CDR3. V shed 3 bases and J 1 base; nucleotides not matched to a gene: 6. Germline lookup yields CDR1 SGDLS and CDR2 YYNGEE. In nucleotides, the CDR3 is TGTGCCAGCAGCGGGATGGGACAGAGTAACTATGGCTACACCTTC. Its translation: CASSGMGQSNYGYTF.

This clone was seen more than once but under ten times. The chain has TRBV6-5 and TRBJ1-6; 7 bases line up with TRBD1. CDR1 is MNHEY and CDR2 is SVGAGI in the germline V gene. The J segment lost 7 bases and the V segment lost 6 bases, leaving 6 bases of the junction unmatched. This CDR3 spans 14 amino acids. The CDR3 DNA reads TGTGCCAGCAGAACCGGGACAGTCAATTCACCCCTCCACTTT. It translates to CASRTGTVNSPLHF.

This chain joins TRBV15 and TRBJ1-1; 10 positions match TRBD1. The CDR3 length is 15 residues. Trimming removed 4 bases from V and 1 base from J; junction bases left unmatched: 3. Germline V CDR1 and CDR2: LNHNV, YYDKDF (reference sequence). The CDR3 protein is CATSMDRGRNTEAFF. CDR3 coding DNA: TGTGCCACCAGCATGGACAGGGGGAGGAACACTGAAGCTTTCTTT.

The CDR3 sequence is CASSLALTGNYGYTF. In nucleotides, the CDR3 is TGCGCCAGCAGCTTGGCACTTACCGGGAACTATGGCTACACCTTC. The rearrangement links TRBV5-1 to TRBJ1-2; D unresolved. Germline-derived CDR1 and CDR2 are SGHRS and YFSETQ. This CDR3 is built from 15 residues. Trimming cost V 0 bases and J 2 bases, with 11 bases left between them.

The chain employs TRBV4-2 and TRBJ2-1; D perhaps matches TRBD2 (5 bases). The germline V gene encodes CDR1 LGHNA and CDR2 YNFKEQ. Between the trimmed V and J ends, which lost 4 bases and 7 bases, there was a span of 20 bases. This CDR3 is built from 16 residues. The CDR3 is CASSPRGPQEVNEQFF. The CDR3, as DNA: TGTGCCAGCAGCCCCCGAGGGCCCCAGGAAGTGAATGAGCAGTTCTTC.

V gene TRBV6-5 combines with J gene TRBJ2-7, with 8 nucleotides matching TRBD2. With 5 bases clipped from V and 3 bases from J, the junction kept 9 bases outside the gene matches. This CDR3 has 15 residues. CDR1 MNHEY and CDR2 SVGAGI come from the germline V gene. In nucleotides, the CDR3 is TGTGCCAGCAGTACCCTAGTGAGCGGGGGCTACGAGCAGTACTTC. Its protein product is CASSTLVSGGYEQYF.

The V call is TRBV10-3, the J call TRBJ2-7; 9 bases align to TRBD1. The CDR3 length is 16 residues. Germline CDR1 reads ENHRY; CDR2 reads SYGVKD. V lost 3 bases, J lost 2 bases, and 8 bases stayed unmatched. DNA of the CDR3: TGTGCCATCAGTGATTTGGGACAGGGAGACACCTACGAGCAGTACTTC. As protein: CAISDLGQGDTYEQYF.